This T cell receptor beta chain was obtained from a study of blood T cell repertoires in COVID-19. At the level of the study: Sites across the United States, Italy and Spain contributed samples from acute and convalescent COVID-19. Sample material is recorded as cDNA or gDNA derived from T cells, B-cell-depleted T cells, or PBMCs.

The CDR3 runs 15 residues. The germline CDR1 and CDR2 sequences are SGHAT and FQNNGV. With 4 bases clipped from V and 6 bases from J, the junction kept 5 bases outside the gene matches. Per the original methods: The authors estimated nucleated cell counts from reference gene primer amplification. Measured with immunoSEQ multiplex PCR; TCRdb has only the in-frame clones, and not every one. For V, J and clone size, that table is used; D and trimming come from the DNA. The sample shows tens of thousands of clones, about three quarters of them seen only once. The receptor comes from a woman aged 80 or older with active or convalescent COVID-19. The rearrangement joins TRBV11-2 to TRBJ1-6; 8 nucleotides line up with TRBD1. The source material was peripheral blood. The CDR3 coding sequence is TGTGCCAGCAGCTCGACAGGGGAGATTAATTCACCCCTCCACTTT. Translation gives CASSSTGEINSPLHF.